Described below is a single T cell receptor beta chain sequence and its context. The antigen is not known. At one boundary the junction diverges from the germline segment, which might be a read error. The sorted Tregs were CD4+CD25+CD127-/low cells. Study results and limitations: In terms of TCR gene usage, tumor memory CD4+ T cells clustered together with blood and lymph node memory CD4+ cells, as well as with lymph node naive CD4+ cells. Greatest tumor Treg TCR overlap was with tumor naive CD4+ cells. Whole repertoires were not studied in the larger cohort, only one V-J beta rearrangement.

After constant-region reverse-primer amplification, full-length variable regions underwent semi-nested PCR with Nested Universal Primer A. TCRdb fed the 5' RACE reads into MiXCR, producing one record per CDR3 protein. The table lists tens of thousands of distinct CDR3 sequences, roughly 21% of them singletons. CDR1 is SEHNR and CDR2 is FQNEAQ in the germline V gene (reference sequence). CDR3 length equals 15 residues. The sequence was obtained from a female donor with breast cancer. The gene calls are TRBV7-9 and TRBJ2-3; TRBD2 is a possible D gene (6 bases). Sequenced material: Tregs sorted from blood. CDR3 nucleotide sequence: TGTGCCGGCAGCGGAAGGGACTCGCGGACAGATACGCAGTATTTT. It encodes CAGSGRDSRTDTQYF.